These 31 T cell receptor beta chains share one sample of origin, sequenced in a study of blood T cell repertoires in COVID-19. Data came from immunoSEQ multiplex PCR; TCRdb stores just in-frame clones and leaves some out. The sample shows around 190,000 clones, roughly 80% of them seen only once. The material sequenced was peripheral blood. These receptors all stem from a human donor in a cohort sampled during active COVID-19.

The J gene is TRBJ2-5, the V gene TRBV7-8; D call uncertain. From germline, CDR1 is SGHVS and CDR2 FQNEAQ. The CDR3 spans 13 residues. Trimming cost V 2 bases and J 0 bases, with 4 bases left between them. CDR3 sequence: CASSLPNQETQYF. The CDR3 bases are TGTGCCAGCAGCTTACCCAACCAAGAGACCCAGTACTTC.

A few counts support this clone. The chain couples TRBV5-4 to TRBJ2-3; a possible D gene is TRBD2 (5 bases). The V end was cut by 1 base, the J end by 4 bases, with 13 bases between. Germline V CDR1 and CDR2: SGHNT, YYREEE (reference sequence). CDR3 length equals 15 residues. The CDR3 DNA reads as TGTGCCAGCAGCTTGAGAGGGAGTAGGGCAGATACGCAGTATTTT. Amino acid sequence: CASSLRGSRADTQYF.

This chain uses TRBV28 with TRBJ1-4, with D maybe TRBD1 (6 bases). The CDR3 loop spans 16 amino acids. V lost 5 bases and J lost 1, with 14 bases in between. Germline V lookup: CDR1 MDHEN, CDR2 SYDVKM. The CDR3 DNA reads TGTGCCAGCAGTCCGCCCGACAGGCTAACTAATGAAAAACTGTTTTTT. Amino acid sequence: CASSPPDRLTNEKLFF.

This rearrangement joins TRBV4-3 to TRBJ2-4; maybe TRBD2 (7 bases). The ends were cut back, 0 bases at V and 1 base at J, with 22 bases in the middle. This CDR3 is built from 20 residues. Germline V gene lookup returns CDR1 LGHNA and CDR2 YSLEER. CDR3 sequence (DNA): TGCGCCAGCAGCCAAGAAGGGGGGGGAACGGGGAACGCGGCCAAAAACATTCAGTACTTC. It specifies CASSQEGGGTGNAAKNIQYF.

The rearrangement links TRBV5-6 to TRBJ1-3; no clear D. Between the trimmed V and J ends, which lost 1 base and 0 bases, there was a span of 5 bases. The CDR3 extends over 14 amino acids. Germline V CDR1 and CDR2: SGHDT, YYEEEE. The chain's CDR3 is CASSLLVSGNTIYF. CDR3 nucleotides: TGTGCCAGCAGCTTGCTCGTCTCTGGAAACACCATATATTTT.

This clone is a singleton in its sample. J is TRBJ2-7 and V is TRBV19; 9 nucleotides agree with TRBD2. CDR1 LNHDA and CDR2 SQIVND come from the germline V gene (reference sequence). There are 15 residues in the CDR3. V was clipped by 5 bases and J by 0 bases; unmatched bases: 5. The CDR3 DNA reads as TGTGCCAGTAGTCCAGCGGGGGGAAGCTCCTACGAGCAGTACTTC. This translates into CASSPAGGSSYEQYF.

The rearrangement uses TRBV5-6 and TRBJ1-6; maybe TRBD1 (6 bases). There are 14 residues in the CDR3. V was pared by 0 bases and J by 10 bases, with 11 bases between. Germline CDR1 reads SGHDT; CDR2 reads YYEEEE. The CDR3 loop reads CASSLEQGRSPLHF. CDR3 sequence (DNA): TGTGCCAGCAGCTTGGAACAGGGTCGATCACCCCTCCACTTT.

This clone was found a few times. V gene TRBV3-1 (or the pseudogene TRBV3-2) combines with J gene TRBJ2-7, with D possibly matching TRBD1 (6 bases). This CDR3 region has 13 residues. Trimming shortened V by 4 bases and J by 9 bases, and 16 bases separated the two germline ends. Per germline, CDR1 LGHDT and CDR2 YNNKEL (reference sequence). The DNA for the CDR3 is TGTGCCAGCAGCCTCCGGGACACCCCCTCGCAGTACTTC. It codes for CASSLRDTPSQYF.

The J gene is TRBJ2-5, the V gene TRBV20-1; TRBD2 aligns across 9 bases. The CDR3 is 15 amino acids. V shed 3 bases and J 3 bases; nucleotides not matched to a gene: 8. Germline V gene sequence: CDR1 DFQATT, CDR2 SNEGSKA (reference sequence). For the CDR3, the DNA is TGCAGTGCTAGTGGAGCGGGGGGACGAGAAGAGACCCAGTACTTC. Its protein is CSASGAGGREETQYF.

This chain links TRBV7-2 with TRBJ2-1; 15 bases are shared with TRBD2. The V gene end was trimmed by 5 bases and the J gene end by 4 bases; junction bases not matched to a gene: 9. The CDR3 spans 18 residues. Per the germline V gene, CDR1 is SGHTA and CDR2 is FQGNSA. The CDR3 nucleotides read TGTGCCAGCAGCCCCCGGACTAGCGGGAGGGTAGGATACAATGAGCAGTTCTTC. Translated: CASSPRTSGRVGYNEQFF.

This clone was detected only a few times. The rearrangement joins TRBV10-1 to TRBJ2-1; a weak D match, TRBD1 (6 bases). Trimming removed 6 bases at V and 4 bases at J, with 10 bases between. Per germline, CDR1 WNHNN and CDR2 SYGVQD (reference sequence). The CDR3 is made up of 13 amino acids. DNA for the CDR3: TGCGCCAGCAGCAGGGGAAAATACAATGAGCAGTTCTTC. Translation gives CASSRGKYNEQFF.

The chain is built from TRBV9 and TRBJ2-1, with 7 bases aligning to TRBD1. Trimming took 4 bases from V and 5 from J; bases not matched to a gene: 6. CDR1 SGDLS and CDR2 YYNGEE come from the germline V gene. CDR3 length equals 14 residues. This chain's CDR3 is CASSLTGFDNEQFF. For the CDR3, the DNA is TGTGCCAGCAGCTTGACAGGGTTTGACAATGAGCAGTTCTTC.

The CDR3 sequence is CASSLQGAYGYTF. DNA of the CDR3: TGTGCCAGCAGCTTGCAGGGCGCCTATGGCTACACCTTC. V is TRBV7-9 and J is TRBJ1-2; a weak D match, TRBD1 (5 bases). Germline values: CDR1 SEHNR, CDR2 FQNEAQ (reference sequence). This CDR3 region has 13 residues. The V end was cut by 3 bases, the J end by 4 bases, with 9 bases between.

This chain connects TRBV19 to TRBJ1-1; D gene ambiguous. Trimming cost V 9 bases and J 10 bases, with 9 bases left between them. Germline-derived CDR1 and CDR2 are LNHDA and SQIVND (reference sequence). The CDR3 contains 9 residues. The CDR3 sequence: CARGEGAFF. DNA of the CDR3: TGTGCCAGGGGCGAGGGAGCTTTCTTT.

The CDR3: CASSHRQGPYEQYF. In DNA, the CDR3 is TGCGCCAGCAGCCACCGACAGGGACCCTACGAGCAGTACTTC. This chain links TRBV4-1 with TRBJ2-7, with 7 nucleotides matching TRBD1. Unmatched junction bases numbered 4, after V lost 3 bases and J lost 2 bases. The CDR3 runs 14 residues. The germline gives CDR1 MGHRA, CDR2 YSYEKL.

This clone was seen a few times. The chain couples TRBV19 to TRBJ1-3; D remains unclear. CDR1 LNHDA and CDR2 SQIVND come from the germline V gene (reference sequence). V was cut by 2 bases and J by 7 bases, with 9 bases left in between. CDR3 size: 13 residues. The CDR3 here is CASSIIQRNTIYF. The CDR3 nucleotides are TGTGCCAGTAGTATAATCCAGCGGAACACCATATATTTT.

The rearrangement joins TRBV6-5 to TRBJ1-3; the D is unclear. This CDR3 spans 16 amino acids. V lost 2 bases, J lost 0 bases, and 11 bases lay in between. The germline CDR1 and CDR2 sequences are MNHEY and SVGAGI. The CDR3 sequence is CASSYERASSGNTIYF. The CDR3, as DNA: TGTGCCAGCAGTTACGAGAGGGCCAGCTCTGGAAACACCATATATTTT.

The chain links TRBV18 to TRBJ1-2; 10 bases map to TRBD1. The CDR3 is made up of 15 amino acids. J lost 7 bases, V lost 3 bases, and 8 bases had no gene match. Germline lookup yields CDR1 KGHSH and CDR2 LQKENI. CDR3 DNA sequence: TGTGCCAGCTCACCGGGACAGGGGATTGGCCTTGGCTACACCTTC. It specifies CASSPGQGIGLGYTF.

The gene calls are TRBV5-4 and TRBJ2-2; 8 bases align to TRBD2. Germline loops: CDR1 SGHNT, CDR2 YYREEE (reference sequence). The CDR3 totals 14 residues. The V and J ends lost 2 bases and 4 bases, in that order; junction bases with no gene match: 1. The CDR3 sequence is CASSFGTSTGELFF. The CDR3 DNA sequence: TGTGCCAGCAGCTTCGGGACTAGCACCGGGGAGCTGTTTTTT.

The V gene is TRBV15, the J gene TRBJ2-7; perhaps TRBD1 as D (6 bases). Per the germline V gene, CDR1 is LNHNV and CDR2 is YYDKDF (reference sequence). Deletions cut 0 bases from V and 2 bases from J, with 8 bases between. This CDR3 contains 14 residues. As DNA, the CDR3 is TGTGCCACCAGCAGAGATGCAGGGGCCTACGAGCAGTACTTC. This encodes CATSRDAGAYEQYF.

The chain joins TRBV6-2 or TRBV6-3 to TRBJ1-5; D is possibly TRBD1 (6 bases). The CDR3 totals 16 residues. V was cut by 0 bases and J by 6 bases, with 15 bases left in between. Germline loops: CDR1 MNHEY, CDR2 SVGEGT. The CDR3 protein is CASSYSGRGGGQPQHF. The CDR3 DNA reads as TGTGCCAGCAGTTACTCGGGAAGGGGAGGGGGTCAGCCCCAGCATTTT.

V is TRBV6-2 or TRBV6-3 and J is TRBJ2-1; maybe TRBD2 (6 bases). V shed 2 bases and J shed 3 bases, with 17 bases lying between them. CDR3 length equals 17 residues. CDR1 and CDR2 (germline): MNHEY, SVGEGT. The CDR3 DNA reads TGTGCCAGCAGTTACGGAGGCGGGCGGGAACTCTACAATGAGCAGTTCTTC. This sequence encodes CASSYGGGRELYNEQFF.

This clone appeared a single time. The chain is built from TRBV5-1 and TRBJ2-3; 10 nucleotides align to TRBD2. Germline trimming cut 4 bases from V and 2 bases from J; bases unmatched to any gene: 10. Germline V gene sequence: CDR1 SGHRS, CDR2 YFSETQ. This CDR3 comprises 17 residues. The CDR3, as DNA: TGCGCCAGCAGCACCGGACCGAGCGGGGGGGTCACAGATACGCAGTATTTT. It codes for CASSTGPSGGVTDTQYF.

The chain has TRBV3-1 (or the pseudogene TRBV3-2) and TRBJ2-5; a weak D match, TRBD1 (6 bases). This CDR3 contains 16 residues. V lost 0 bases to trimming and J lost 2 bases, with 13 bases between them. Germline CDR1 and CDR2: LGHDT and YNNKEL (reference sequence). The CDR3 here is CASSQDEGVGQETQYF. DNA of the CDR3: TGTGCCAGCAGCCAAGACGAGGGGGTGGGGCAAGAGACCCAGTACTTC.

In this sample, this clone turned up a few times. The V gene is TRBV19, the J gene TRBJ2-4; TRBD2 might be the D (5 bases). The CDR3 contains 17 residues. CDR1 LNHDA and CDR2 SQIVND come from the germline V gene (reference sequence). Trimming removed 7 bases from V and 0 bases from J, with 19 bases in between. CDR3 region: CASTSSEGIRAKNIQYF. DNA for the CDR3: TGTGCCAGTACCTCATCCGAGGGCATCCGAGCCAAAAACATTCAGTACTTC.

This clone appeared a few times. The chain joins TRBV10-3 to TRBJ2-6; the D gene is possibly TRBD1 (5 bases). Germline loops: CDR1 ENHRY, CDR2 SYGVKD. This CDR3 has 15 amino acids. V lost 4 bases, J lost 0 bases, and 7 bases lay in between. The CDR3 DNA reads as TGTGCCATCAGTGTCGACAGCTCTGGGGCCAACGTCCTGACTTTC. Its translation: CAISVDSSGANVLTF.

On this clone: A much larger clonotype is one base distant, so this may be a read error. Other DNA variants within this sample encode the same CDR3. The CDR3 coding sequence is TGTGCCAGCAGCCTTGGGGGGGCAGATACGCAGTATTTT. It yields the protein CASSLGGADTQYF. V usage is TRBV9 and J usage is TRBJ2-3; 7 nucleotides match TRBD2. Trimming cost V 4 bases and J 4 bases; bases outside gene matches: 3. The CDR3 totals 13 residues. The germline gives CDR1 SGDLS, CDR2 YYNGEE.

The chain links TRBV2 to TRBJ1-5, with D uncertain. This CDR3 contains 12 residues. Deletions cut 6 bases from V and 3 bases from J, with 6 bases between. CDR1 and CDR2 (germline): SNHLY, FYNNEI. CDR3 residues: CASSRYNQPQHF. CDR3 sequence (DNA): TGTGCCAGCAGCCGGTACAATCAGCCCCAGCATTTT.

The chain joins TRBV9 to TRBJ2-2, with TRBD1 matching over 9 bases. V was pared by 4 bases and J by 3 bases, with 7 bases of the junction left unmatched. Germline CDR1 SGDLS, CDR2 YYNGEE. The CDR3 loop spans 16 amino acids. CDR3 region: CASSKPRDRDTGELFF. The CDR3 region has the DNA TGTGCCAGCAGCAAACCCCGGGACAGGGACACCGGGGAGCTGTTTTTT.

The chain links TRBV18 to TRBJ2-7, with 7 bases aligning to TRBD1. The CDR3 covers 15 residues. Germline V gene lookup returns CDR1 KGHSH and CDR2 LQKENI. Trimming at V came to 5 bases and at J to 2 bases, leaving 9 bases not matched to a gene. The CDR3 is CASSARDSRTYEQYF. CDR3 DNA: TGTGCCAGCTCAGCCCGGGACAGCCGGACCTACGAGCAGTACTTC.

The chain joins TRBV5-1 to TRBJ2-2, with 8 positions matching TRBD1. After removal of 7 bases from V and 6 bases from J, the junction contained 14 bases not matched to a gene. CDR3 length: 16 residues. Per germline, CDR1 SGHRS and CDR2 YFSETQ. CDR3 nucleotides: TGCGCCAGCGGAAGGTCGACAGGGGAAGTCTCCGGGGAGCTGTTTTTT. Encoded protein: CASGRSTGEVSGELFF.